The T cell receptor beta chain under discussion was sequenced for a study of CD8 T cells in ankylosing spondylitis. Study-level points and caveats: Some of the motif variants had earlier been found in reactive arthritis patients' fluid and blood. The study identified a TCR beta motif of under 10 highly homologous variants that appeared characteristic of ankylosing spondylitis blood. Matched ankylosing spondylitis synovial fluid reportedly showed significant enrichment of disease-linked clones.

Trimming removed 6 bases from V and 3 bases from J; junction bases left unmatched: 13. This CDR3 has 16 amino acids. CDR1 and CDR2 from the germline V gene are LGHNA and YNFKEQ. This clonotype was recorded at least ten times. Its antigen is undetermined. Making the TCR beta libraries involved quantitative 5'-RACE with molecular barcodes. TCRdb used MiXCR to reprocess the 5' RACE reads, holding one entry per CDR3 protein. Of a few hundred thousand distinct CDR3 sequences listed, 20% are singletons. The chain links TRBV4-2 to TRBJ1-2; 7 bases align to TRBD1. The receptor comes from a male donor with ankylosing spondylitis or in good health (not recorded which). The specimen sequenced was blood, either unsorted or a sorted T cell fraction (not recorded which). The CDR3 is CASRLDHGDRHYGYTF. The CDR3 coding sequence is TGTGCCAGCAGGCTTGATCACGGGGACAGACACTATGGCTACACCTTC.